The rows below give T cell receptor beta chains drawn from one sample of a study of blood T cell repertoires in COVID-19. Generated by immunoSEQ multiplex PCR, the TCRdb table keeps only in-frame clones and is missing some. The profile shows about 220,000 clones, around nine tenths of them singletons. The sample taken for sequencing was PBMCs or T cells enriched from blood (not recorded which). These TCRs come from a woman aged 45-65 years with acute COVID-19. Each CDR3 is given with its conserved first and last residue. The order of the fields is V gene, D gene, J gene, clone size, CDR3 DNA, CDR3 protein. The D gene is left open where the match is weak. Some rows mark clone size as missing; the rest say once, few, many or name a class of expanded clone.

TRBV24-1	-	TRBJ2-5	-	TGTGCCACCAGTGTTAATAGCGGAGTCCAAGAGACCCAGTACTTC	CATSVNSGVQETQYF
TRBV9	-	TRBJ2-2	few	TGTGCCAGCAGCCCCCAAGGGGTGGAGCTGTTTTTT	CASSPQGVELFF
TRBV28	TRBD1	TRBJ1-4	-	TGTGCCAGCAGTCAGACAGGGGCCAATGAAAAACTGTTTTTT	CASSQTGANEKLFF
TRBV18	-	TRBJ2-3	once	TGTGCCAGCTCACCACTCTTTTCCTCGGGAGAGGAAATGACAGATACGCAGTATTTT	CASSPLFSSGEEMTDTQYF
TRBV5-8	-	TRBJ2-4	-	TGTGCCAGCAGCCCACAGGGTTTGGGAAACATTCAGTACTTC	CASSPQGLGNIQYF
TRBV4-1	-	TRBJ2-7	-	TGCGCCAGCAGCCAGGAGATGAGTGCCTACGAGCAGTACTTC	CASSQEMSAYEQYF
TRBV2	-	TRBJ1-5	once	TGTGCCAGCACAGGGGCCTATAGCAATCAGCCCCAGCATTTT	CASTGAYSNQPQHF
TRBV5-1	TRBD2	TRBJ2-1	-	TGCGCCAGCAGCCAGACTAGCGGACCTTACAATGAGCAGTTCTTC	CASSQTSGPYNEQFF
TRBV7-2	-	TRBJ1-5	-	TGTGCCAGCAGCCGGTCCCCGAAATCCCTCAATCAGCCCCAGCATTTT	CASSRSPKSLNQPQHF
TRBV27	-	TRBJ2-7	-	TGTGCCACCAGTCCCGGGGTCGGGGGGCAACCCACCCGGCAGTACTTC	CATSPGVGGQPTRQYF
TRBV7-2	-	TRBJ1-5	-	TGTGCCAGCAGTTATAGCAATCAGCCCCAGCATTTT	CASSYSNQPQHF
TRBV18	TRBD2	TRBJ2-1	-	TGTGCCAGCTCACCACGTTTAGCGGGAGGTTACAATGAGCAGTTCTTC	CASSPRLAGGYNEQFF
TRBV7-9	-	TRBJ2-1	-	TGTGCCAGCAGCTTAGTGGGGCGGGAAGCCTACAATGAGCAGTTCTTC	CASSLVGREAYNEQFF
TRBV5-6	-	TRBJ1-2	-	TGTGCCAGCAGCTCCTTACCGACAGGCGTAATCGGCACCTTC	CASSSLPTGVIGTF
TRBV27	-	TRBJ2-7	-	TGTGCCAGCAGTCGAGGGGGGGGGATGAACGAGCAGTACTTC	CASSRGGGMNEQYF
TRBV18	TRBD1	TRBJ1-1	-	TGTGCCAGCTCGTCGGGACAGGGCGGGCCGTTGGATACTTTCTTT	CASSSGQGGPLDTFF
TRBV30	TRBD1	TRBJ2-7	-	TGTGCCTGGAGTGGAGACAGGGCGTACGAGCAGTACTTC	CAWSGDRAYEQYF
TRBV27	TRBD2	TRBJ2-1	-	TGTGCCAGCAGTTTATGGTGGCTAGCGGGGGGTAGCTCCTACAATGAGCAGTTCTTC	CASSLWWLAGGSSYNEQFF
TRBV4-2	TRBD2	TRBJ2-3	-	TGTGCCAGCAGCCAAGGTATTACGGGGGGAGATACGCAGTATTTT	CASSQGITGGDTQYF
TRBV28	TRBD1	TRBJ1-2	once	TGTGCCAGCAGTCCGGACAGGGTGTCTCGCTACACCTTC	CASSPDRVSRYTF
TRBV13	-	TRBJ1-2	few	TGTGCCAGCAGCTTGGACATCCAGTTAGCTAACTATGGCTACACCTTC	CASSLDIQLANYGYTF
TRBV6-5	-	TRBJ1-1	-	TGTGCCAGCAGTTACTCGATTCAGGTGAACACTGAAGCTTTCTTT	CASSYSIQVNTEAFF
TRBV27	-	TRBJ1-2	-	TGTGCCAGCAGTAGGGGCTATGGCTACACCTTC	CASSRGYGYTF
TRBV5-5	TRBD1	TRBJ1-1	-	TGTGCCAGCACCCCGAGGCCCGGTGGGGACAGTACGGCTTTCTTT	CASTPRPGGDSTAFF
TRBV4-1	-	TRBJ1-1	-	TGCGCCAGCAGCCATACCCCCCGGGGGGGGACTGAAGCTTTCTTT	CASSHTPRGGTEAFF
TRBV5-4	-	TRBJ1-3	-	TGTGCCAGCAGCTTAGAAAGGGGGTTTAACACCATATATTTT	CASSLERGFNTIYF
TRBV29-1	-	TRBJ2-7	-	TGCAGCGGGACATTGATGGGCTCCTACGAGCAGTACTTC	CSGTLMGSYEQYF
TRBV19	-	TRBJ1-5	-	TGTGCCACCGGACGGGGGAACAATCAGCCCCAGCATTTT	CATGRGNNQPQHF
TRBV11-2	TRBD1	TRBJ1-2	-	TGTGCCAGCAGACCGGGACAGGTCGTGTATGGCTACACCTTC	CASRPGQVVYGYTF
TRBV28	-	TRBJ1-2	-	TGTGCCAGCACCTTAGGGCAGGGGAACTATGGCTACACCTTC	CASTLGQGNYGYTF
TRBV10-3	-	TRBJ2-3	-	TGTGCCATCGCGGCGGGGCCCACAGATACGCAGTATTTT	CAIAAGPTDTQYF
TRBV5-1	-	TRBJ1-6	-	TGCGCCAGCAGCTTGGACAGGGTTAATTCACCCCTCCACTTT	CASSLDRVNSPLHF
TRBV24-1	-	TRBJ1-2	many	TGTGCCACCAGTCAGGGCTCCTATGGCTACACCTTC	CATSQGSYGYTF
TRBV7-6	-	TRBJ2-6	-	TGTGCCAGCACCATTCACCGGGGGGCAGGGGCCAACGTCCTGACTTTC	CASTIHRGAGANVLTF
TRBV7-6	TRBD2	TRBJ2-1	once	TGTGCCAGCAGCGAGGGACTAGCGGGGCCTTTGGGGGAGCAGTTCTTC	CASSEGLAGPLGEQFF
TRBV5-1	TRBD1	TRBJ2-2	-	TGCGCCAGCAGCTTAGGACAGGCCGCAACCGGGGAGCTGTTTTTT	CASSLGQAATGELFF
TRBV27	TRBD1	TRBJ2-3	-	TGTGCCAGCAGTTTATACTCGGGACAGGGGACCCCTAGCACAGATACGCAGTATTTT	CASSLYSGQGTPSTDTQYF
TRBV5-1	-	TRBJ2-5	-	TGCGCCAGCAGCTTAGGACACACTCAAGAGACCCAGTACTTC	CASSLGHTQETQYF
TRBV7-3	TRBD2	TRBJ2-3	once	TGTGCCAGCAGCCGTAGTACTAGCGGGACCACAGATACGCAGTATTTT	CASSRSTSGTTDTQYF
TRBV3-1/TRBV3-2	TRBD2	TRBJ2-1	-	TGTGCCAGCAGCCAAGATCAGGATCCTCTCGTACGTTGGGGGAGGGCCTATGAGCAGTTCTTC	CASSQDQDPLVRWGRAYEQFF
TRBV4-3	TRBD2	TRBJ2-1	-	TGCGCCAGCAGCCAAGACCCGCCGGGACTAGCGGACAATGAGCAGTTCTTC	CASSQDPPGLADNEQFF
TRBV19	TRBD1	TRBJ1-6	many	TGTGCCAGTAGTAATCGGTCACAGGGGAGGCGATCACCCCTCCACTTT	CASSNRSQGRRSPLHF